The 18 T cell receptor beta chains below all came from one sample that was sequenced in a study of early T cells in non-severe SARS-CoV-2 infection. TCRdb called the 5' RACE reads again in MiXCR, with one record for every CDR3 protein. The data hold some 89,000 distinct CDR3 sequences, with around 10% observed a single time. The specimen was whole blood, collected at baseline. The receptor source for this set is an adult who was a healthcare worker with PCR-confirmed SARS-CoV-2 infection or an uninfected control (not recorded which).

CDR3 region: CASSLWGTGSQSPLHF. CDR3 sequence (DNA): TGTGCCAGCAGCTTATGGGGGACAGGTTCCCAATCACCCCTCCACTTT. The V call is TRBV7-2, the J call TRBJ1-6, with 8 positions matching TRBD1. The J segment lost 10 bases and the V segment lost 2 bases, leaving 10 bases of the junction unmatched. This CDR3 comprises 16 residues. Germline V CDR1 and CDR2: SGHTA, FQGNSA.

The table lists this clonotype with a few counts. V and J are TRBV10-2 and TRBJ2-1; 14 nucleotides match TRBD2. The V segment lost 6 bases and the J segment 10 bases; nucleotides outside the gene matches: 8. This CDR3 contains 15 residues. Looked up from germline, CDR1 is WSHSY and CDR2 is SAAADI. CDR3 sequence reads: CASRPGLAGAYEQFF. The CDR3 DNA reads as TGCGCCAGCAGGCCGGGACTAGCGGGAGCCTACGAGCAGTTCTTC.

About this clonotype: At one boundary the junction diverges from the germline segment, which might be a read error. The rearrangement links TRBV20-1 to TRBJ2-2; D is unresolved. Germline assignment: CDR1 DFQATT and CDR2 SNEGSKA (reference sequence). There are 14 residues in the CDR3. This CDR3 is CSARDGVNTGELFF. DNA for the CDR3: TGCAGCGCTAGAGATGGGGTCAACACCGGGGAGCTGTTTTTT.

This clonotype was seen once. This clone may be a read error of a much larger clone one base away. This chain connects TRBV5-1 to TRBJ1-2, with 12 positions matching TRBD1. Looked up from germline, CDR1 is SGHRS and CDR2 is YFSETQ. CDR3 length: 16 residues. DNA for the CDR3: TGCACCAGCAGCTGGGGACAGGGGGCCTCGAACTATGGCTACACCTTC. Translating it yields CTSSWGQGASNYGYTF.

A few counts support this clonotype. The chain recombines TRBV24-1 with TRBJ2-2; no reliable D call. This CDR3 spans 16 amino acids. CDR1 is KGHDR and CDR2 is SFDVKD in the germline V gene. The V end lost 5 bases, the J end lost 4 bases, and 16 bases lay between the germline ends. The CDR3 bases are TGTGCCACCAGTGGGATGCAAGTAGTGGGCACCGGGGAGCTGTTTTTT. This codes for CATSGMQVVGTGELFF.

This clonotype was detected only a few times. The V and J genes are TRBV12-3 or TRBV12-4 and TRBJ1-2; TRBD1 agrees at 7 bases. The CDR3 consists of 13 residues. The ends lost 7 bases at V and 4 bases at J; junction bases unmatched: 6. The CDR3 bases are TGTGCCAGCATTGTACAGGGGACCTATGGCTACACCTTC. Protein: CASIVQGTYGYTF.

This clonotype was seen at least ten times. This chain links TRBV11-2 with TRBJ2-1, with 9 bases that match TRBD1. Losses at the gene ends were 5 bases for V and 10 bases for J; bases not matched to a gene: 9. CDR1 and CDR2 (germline): SGHAT, FQNNGV. The CDR3 is 14 amino acids. CDR3 in DNA: TGTGCCAGCAGCAAATCCGGGACAGGGAAAGAGCAGTTCTTC. Protein product: CASSKSGTGKEQFF.

This clonotype was seen a few times. The CDR3 loop is CASSGGTRGTEAFF. In nucleotides, the CDR3 is TGTGCCAGCAGCGGAGGGACACGAGGCACTGAAGCTTTCTTT. The rearrangement links TRBV3-1 to TRBJ1-1, with D tentatively TRBD1 (6 bases). Germline V gene lookup returns CDR1 LGHDT and CDR2 YNNKEL (reference sequence). The V gene lost 5 bases and the J gene lost 4 bases, with 14 bases spanning the gap. The CDR3 runs 14 residues.

This clonotype was recorded a few times. The gene calls are TRBV4-1 and TRBJ2-2, with 12 nucleotides matching TRBD2. Germline values: CDR1 MGHRA, CDR2 YSYEKL. Unmatched junction bases numbered 14, after V lost 6 bases and J lost 6 bases. The CDR3 runs to 18 residues. The CDR3 is CASRGLGYGLAGSGELFF. CDR3 in DNA: TGCGCCAGCAGAGGGTTGGGCTACGGACTAGCGGGATCCGGGGAGCTGTTTTTT.

At least ten counts were recorded for this clonotype. J is TRBJ1-1 and V is TRBV18, with TRBD1 identical over 8 bases. The CDR3 is made up of 14 amino acids. V shed 3 bases, J shed 5 bases, and the junction held 5 bases outside the gene matches. Germline V gene lookup returns CDR1 KGHSH and CDR2 LQKENI. The CDR3 DNA reads TGTGCCAGCTCACCCGACAGGGGTAGGACTGAAGCTTTCTTT. Translation gives CASSPDRGRTEAFF.

This clonotype was detected ten times or more. The chain is built from TRBV20-1 and TRBJ2-6; no firm D call. The ends were cut back, 3 bases at V and 0 bases at J, with 3 bases in the middle. CDR1 and CDR2 from the germline V gene are DFQATT and SNEGSKA (reference sequence). The CDR3 has 13 residues. This chain's CDR3 is CSASDSGANVLTF. The CDR3 DNA sequence: TGCAGTGCTAGCGACTCTGGGGCCAACGTCCTGACTTTC.

This clonotype showed up just once. The V gene is TRBV24-1, the J gene TRBJ1-2; D gene uncertain. The V end was cut by 4 bases, the J end by 0 bases, with 8 bases between. This CDR3 comprises 14 residues. CDR1 is KGHDR, CDR2 SFDVKD, per germline. The CDR3 DNA sequence: TGTGCCACCAGTGAAACGGGCTCTAACTATGGCTACACCTTC. Translated, it gives CATSETGSNYGYTF.

The chain employs TRBV5-1 and TRBJ2-7; 7 bases align to TRBD1. Trimming at V came to 2 bases and at J to 1 base, leaving 12 bases not matched to a gene. The CDR3 sequence is 17 residues long. CDR1 and CDR2 from the germline V gene are SGHRS and YFSETQ. The CDR3 reads CASSLPFGGQISYEQYF. The CDR3 coding sequence is TGCGCCAGCAGCTTACCCTTTGGGGGACAGATATCCTACGAGCAGTACTTC. Filled out from reference TRBV5-1 and TRBJ2-7, the complete variable domain reads KAGVTQTPRYLIKTRGQQVTLSCSPISGHRSVSWYQQTPGQGLQFLFEYFSETQRNKGNFPGRFSGRQFSNSRSEMNVSTLELGDSALYLCASSLPFGGQISYEQYFGPGTRLTVT.

This clonotype appeared a few times. The chain links TRBV3-1 to TRBJ2-2; 7 positions agree with TRBD2. The CDR3 is made up of 15 amino acids. Germline V gene lookup returns CDR1 LGHDT and CDR2 YNNKEL (reference sequence). The ends lost 4 bases at V and 4 bases at J; junction bases unmatched: 6. CDR3 DNA sequence: TGTGCCAGCAGCCGCGGACTAGTGGTCACCGGGGAGCTGTTTTTT. Amino acid sequence: CASSRGLVVTGELFF.

This clonotype was recorded at least ten times. The chain joins TRBV5-5 to TRBJ2-5; the match to TRBD2 covers 11 bases. J lost 5 bases, V lost 3 bases, and 3 bases had no gene match. Per the germline V gene, CDR1 is SGHKS and CDR2 is YYEKEE (reference sequence). CDR3 length equals 14 residues. The DNA of the CDR3 is TGTGCCAGCAGCTCACTAGCGGGGGAGGAGACCCAGTACTTC. It encodes CASSSLAGEETQYF.

This rearrangement joins TRBV5-6 to TRBJ2-7, with 9 bases identical to TRBD1. The germline V gene encodes CDR1 SGHDT and CDR2 YYEEEE. This CDR3 spans 16 amino acids. J lost 5 bases, V lost 5 bases, and 14 bases had no gene match. The chain's CDR3 is CASSTGTGGWGHEQYF. The CDR3 nucleotides read TGTGCCAGCAGTACTGGAACAGGGGGCTGGGGTCACGAGCAGTACTTC.

This clonotype was seen a few times. This chain joins TRBV11-2 and TRBJ2-1; D might be TRBD1 (6 bases). V gave up 5 bases and J gave up 0 bases, with 11 bases separating them. This CDR3 has 15 residues. Germline CDR1 and CDR2: SGHAT and FQNNGV. DNA of the CDR3: TGTGCCAGCAGCCTCCGACAGGACTCCTACAATGAGCAGTTCTTC. It yields the protein CASSLRQDSYNEQFF. Complete variable domain (other parts from reference TRBV11-2 and TRBJ2-1): EAGVAQSPRYKIIEKRQSVAFWCNPISGHATLYWYQQILGQGPKLLIQFQNNGVVDDSQLPKDRFSAERLKGVDSTLKIQPAKLEDSAVYLCASSLRQDSYNEQFFGPGTRLTVL.

This clonotype has a count of ten or more. V usage is TRBV29-1 and J usage is TRBJ2-2; D is tentatively TRBD1 or TRBD2 (6 bases each). Between the trimmed V and J ends, which lost 3 bases and 0 bases, there was a span of 8 bases. Germline lookup yields CDR1 SQVTM and CDR2 ANQGSEA. CDR3 length: 14 amino acids. The CDR3 here is CSVDGGTNTGELFF. The CDR3 nucleotides are TGCAGCGTTGACGGGGGCACGAACACCGGGGAGCTGTTTTTT.